The 5 T cell receptor beta chains reported below all come from one sample, sequenced in a study of glioma-infiltrating T cells. Amplification of TCR alpha and beta CDR3 regions from RNA used iRepertoire nested multiplex PCR. TCRdb fed the multiplex PCR reads into MiXCR, producing one record per CDR3 protein. The table lists more than 85,000 distinct CDR3 sequences, under 30% of them singletons. The sample comprised glioma tissue, nonneoplastic brain tissue, or PBMCs (not recorded which). Source of these receptors: a human donor with low-grade glioma or glioblastoma, undergoing nonglioma brain surgery, or in good health (not recorded which).

This clonotype has at least ten counts. J is TRBJ2-1 and V is TRBV20-1; TRBD2 agrees at 11 bases. The CDR3 length is 19 residues. Germline V gives CDR1 DFQATT, CDR2 SNEGSKA (reference sequence). The junction had 14 bases not matched to a gene; V was cut back by 0 bases and J by 4 bases. The CDR3 bases are TGCAGTGCTAGAGATCAGGGACTAGCGGATATTAGGGGTTACAATGAGCAGTTCTTC. This translates into CSARDQGLADIRGYNEQFF.

The chain uses TRBV7-2 and TRBJ2-5, with 12 positions matching TRBD2. This CDR3 has 15 residues. CDR1 and CDR2 (germline): SGHTA, FQGNSA. V lost 5 bases, J lost 2 bases, and 3 bases stayed unmatched. The CDR3 sequence is CASSQGLAGQETQYF. Here the CDR3 DNA reads TGTGCCAGCAGCCAAGGACTAGCGGGGCAAGAGACCCAGTACTTC.

This clonotype was counted at least ten times. CDR3 protein: CASSLGGGRNTEAFF. As DNA, the CDR3 is TGTGCCAGCAGTTTGGGGGGCGGAAGGAACACTGAAGCTTTCTTT. The chain uses TRBV6-1 and TRBJ1-1; perhaps TRBD1 as D (6 bases). The CDR3 covers 15 residues. CDR1 is MNHNS and CDR2 is SASEGT in the germline V gene. Trimming shortened V by 5 bases and J by 1 base, and 14 bases separated the two germline ends.

There are many counts of this clonotype. The rearrangement links TRBV20-1 to TRBJ1-5; the match to TRBD1 covers 7 bases. The CDR3 spans 16 residues. Germline V gene lookup returns CDR1 DFQATT and CDR2 SNEGSKA (reference sequence). V lost 0 bases and J lost 7; bases outside the gene matches: 12. This CDR3 reads CSARDQGGGGSQPQHF. The CDR3 DNA reads TGCAGTGCTAGAGATCAGGGGGGGGGAGGATCGCAGCCCCAGCATTTT.

The rearrangement links TRBV4-3 to TRBJ2-7; the D gene is possibly TRBD1 (6 bases). CDR1 LGHNA and CDR2 YSLEER come from the germline V gene. The ends were cut back, 0 bases at V and 1 base at J, with 10 bases in the middle. The CDR3 consists of 15 residues. The CDR3 coding sequence is TGCGCCAGCAGCCAAGATCGAGGACAGTCCTACGAGCAGTACTTC. Its protein is CASSQDRGQSYEQYF.